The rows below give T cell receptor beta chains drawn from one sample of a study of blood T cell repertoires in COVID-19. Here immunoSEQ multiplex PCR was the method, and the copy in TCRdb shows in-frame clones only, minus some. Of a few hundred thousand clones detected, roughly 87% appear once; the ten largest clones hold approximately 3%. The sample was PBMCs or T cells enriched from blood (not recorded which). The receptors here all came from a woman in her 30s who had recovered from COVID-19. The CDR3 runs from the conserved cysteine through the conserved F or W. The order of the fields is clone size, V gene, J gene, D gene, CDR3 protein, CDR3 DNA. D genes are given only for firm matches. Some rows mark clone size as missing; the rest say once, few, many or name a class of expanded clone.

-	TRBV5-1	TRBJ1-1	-	CASSLRRRLGAGPSEAFF	TGCGCCAGCAGCTTGCGAAGGAGGCTGGGGGCTGGACCGTCTGAAGCTTTCTTT
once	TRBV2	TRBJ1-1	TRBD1	CARTGQSVPEAFF	TGTGCCCGTACGGGACAGTCTGTTCCTGAAGCTTTCTTT
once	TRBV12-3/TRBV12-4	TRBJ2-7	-	CASSPTETPEQYF	TGTGCCAGCAGTCCAACGGAGACTCCCGAGCAGTACTTC
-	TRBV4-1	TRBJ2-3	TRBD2	CASSQDPLAGISTDTQYF	TGCGCCAGCAGCCAAGATCCCCTAGCGGGGATTAGCACAGATACGCAGTATTTT
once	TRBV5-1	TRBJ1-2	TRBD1	CASSPDRGYGYTF	TGCGCCAGCAGCCCCGACAGGGGCTATGGCTACACCTTC
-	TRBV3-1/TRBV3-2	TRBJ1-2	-	CASSQDGQIGYTF	TGTGCCAGCAGCCAAGATGGACAGATCGGCTACACCTTC
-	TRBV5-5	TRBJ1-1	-	CASSPRTVTEAFF	TGTGCCAGCAGCCCAAGGACAGTTACTGAAGCTTTCTTT
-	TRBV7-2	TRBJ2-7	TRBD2	CASSYTSGRNYEQYF	TGTGCCAGCAGTTATACTAGCGGGAGGAACTACGAGCAGTACTTC
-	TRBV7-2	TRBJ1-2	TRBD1	CASSWNRGDYGYTF	TGTGCCAGCAGCTGGAACAGGGGGGACTATGGCTACACCTTC
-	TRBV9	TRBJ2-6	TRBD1	CASSVAEGQVVSGANVLTF	TGTGCCAGCAGCGTAGCTGAGGGACAGGTAGTATCTGGGGCCAACGTCCTGACTTTC
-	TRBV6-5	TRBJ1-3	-	CASSYSRVSGNTIYF	TGTGCCAGCAGTTACTCGAGGGTCTCTGGAAACACCATATATTTT
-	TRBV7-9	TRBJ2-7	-	CASSPGEVTYEQYF	TGTGCCAGCAGCCCGGGTGAGGTTACCTACGAGCAGTACTTC
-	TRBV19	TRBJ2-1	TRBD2	CASTLKGLAGPEQFF	TGTGCCAGTACCCTCAAAGGGCTAGCGGGACCTGAGCAGTTCTTC
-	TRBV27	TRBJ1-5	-	CASSFMGGQPQHF	TGTGCCAGCAGTTTTATGGGGGGACAGCCCCAGCATTTT
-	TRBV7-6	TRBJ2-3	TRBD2	CASSAGTSGLGDTQYF	TGTGCCAGCAGCGCCGGGACTAGCGGGCTCGGGGATACGCAGTATTTT
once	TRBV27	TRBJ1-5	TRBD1	CASSPGQGWQPQHF	TGTGCCAGCAGTCCCGGACAGGGTTGGCAGCCCCAGCATTTT
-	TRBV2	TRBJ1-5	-	CASTFGQGGQPQHF	TGTGCCAGCACCTTCGGGCAGGGAGGTCAGCCCCAGCATTTT
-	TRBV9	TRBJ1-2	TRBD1	CASSEAGQGYGYTF	TGTGCCAGCAGCGAGGCCGGACAGGGCTATGGCTACACCTTC
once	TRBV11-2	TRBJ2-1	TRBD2	CASSPGRAAVFEQFF	TGTGCCAGCAGCCCCGGGAGGGCGGCCGTTTTTGAGCAGTTCTTC
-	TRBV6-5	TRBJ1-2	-	CASPEADGYTF	TGTGCCAGCCCCGAGGCCGATGGCTACACCTTC
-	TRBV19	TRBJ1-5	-	CASRRDNSNQPQHF	TGTGCCAGTAGGAGGGACAATAGCAATCAGCCCCAGCATTTT
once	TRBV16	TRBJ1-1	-	CASSQSPRGGPHTEAFF	TGTGCCAGCAGCCAATCCCCCCGGGGGGGACCCCACACTGAAGCTTTCTTT
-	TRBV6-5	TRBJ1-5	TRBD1	CASRDRGPNQPQHF	TGTGCCAGCAGGGACAGGGGCCCTAATCAGCCCCAGCATTTT
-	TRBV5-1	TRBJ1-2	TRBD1	CASSSGQGVDGYTF	TGCGCCAGCAGCTCGGGACAGGGGGTTGATGGCTACACCTTC
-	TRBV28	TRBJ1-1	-	CASSSTNTEAFF	TGTGCCAGCAGTTCCACTAACACTGAAGCTTTCTTT
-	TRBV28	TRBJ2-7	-	CATTGEREFTYEQYF	TGTGCCACCACAGGGGAACGGGAGTTTACCTACGAGCAGTACTTC
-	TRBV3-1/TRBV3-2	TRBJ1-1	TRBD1	CASSHTTGKTEAFF	TGTGCCAGCAGCCACACGACAGGGAAAACTGAAGCTTTCTTT
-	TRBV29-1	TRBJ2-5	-	CSVAVRDIGETQYF	TGCAGCGTTGCCGTCAGGGATATTGGGGAGACCCAGTACTTC
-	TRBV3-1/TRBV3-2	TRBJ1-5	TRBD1	CASSQGTGSPYSNQPQHF	TGTGCCAGCAGCCAAGGGACAGGCTCTCCCTATAGCAATCAGCCCCAGCATTTT
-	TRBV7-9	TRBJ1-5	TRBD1	CASSARDSQPQHF	TGTGCCAGCAGCGCCCGGGACAGTCAGCCCCAGCATTTT
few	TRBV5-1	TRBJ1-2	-	CASSETEPLLTNGYTF	TGCGCCAGCAGCGAGACAGAGCCTCTTTTGACAAATGGCTACACCTTC
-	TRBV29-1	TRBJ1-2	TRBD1	CSLRTGGPGYTF	TGCAGCCTCCGAACAGGGGGCCCTGGCTACACCTTC
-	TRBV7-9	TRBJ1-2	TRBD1	CASSHRDSIYGYTF	TGTGCCAGCAGCCACAGGGACAGTATTTATGGCTACACCTTC
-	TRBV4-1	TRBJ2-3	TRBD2	CASSQVLVGGDDTQYF	TGCGCCAGCAGCCAAGTTCTTGTCGGGGGGGACGATACGCAGTATTTT
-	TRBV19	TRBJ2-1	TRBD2	CASSGGTSGMGPLGEQFF	TGTGCCAGTAGTGGCGGGACTAGCGGGATGGGGCCCCTAGGGGAGCAGTTCTTC
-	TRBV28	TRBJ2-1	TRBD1	CASSQNTGASYNEQFF	TGTGCCAGCAGTCAAAACACAGGGGCTTCCTACAATGAGCAGTTCTTC
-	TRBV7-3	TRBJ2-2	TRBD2	CASSLRGGANTGELFF	TGTGCCAGCAGCTTAAGGGGGGGAGCGAACACCGGGGAGCTGTTTTTT
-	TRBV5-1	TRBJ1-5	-	CASSLDGNQPQHF	TGCGCCAGCAGCTTGGACGGGAATCAGCCCCAGCATTTT
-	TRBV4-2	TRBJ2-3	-	CASSPGQGSDTQYF	TGTGCCAGCAGCCCAGGGCAGGGTTCAGATACGCAGTATTTT
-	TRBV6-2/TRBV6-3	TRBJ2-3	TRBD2	CASSPTAGGPLTQYF	TGTGCCAGCAGTCCCACAGCGGGAGGGCCGCTTACGCAGTATTTT
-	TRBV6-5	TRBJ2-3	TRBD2	CASRRDSGGTDTQYF	TGTGCCAGCAGACGGGATAGCGGGGGCACAGATACGCAGTATTTT
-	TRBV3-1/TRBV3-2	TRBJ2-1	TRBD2	CAGSQSLAANEQFF	TGTGCCGGCAGCCAAAGCCTAGCGGCCAATGAGCAGTTCTTC
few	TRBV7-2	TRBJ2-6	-	CASSLGPGAGANVLTF	TGTGCCAGCAGCTTAGGCCCAGGGGCTGGGGCCAACGTCCTGACTTTC
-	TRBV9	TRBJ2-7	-	CASSAVSSGGVEQYF	TGTGCCAGCAGCGCCGTCAGTTCTGGCGGCGTCGAGCAGTACTTC
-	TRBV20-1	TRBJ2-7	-	CSARGTSEYF	TGCAGTGCTAGAGGGACATCTGAGTACTTC
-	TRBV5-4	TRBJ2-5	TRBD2	CASSLSGGETQYF	TGTGCCAGCAGCTTAAGCGGGGGGGAGACCCAGTACTTC
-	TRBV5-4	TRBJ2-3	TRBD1	CASSPLTGGFTDTQYF	TGTGCCAGCAGCCCCTTGACAGGGGGCTTCACAGATACGCAGTATTTT
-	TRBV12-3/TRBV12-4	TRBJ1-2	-	CASSRGGGGYTF	TGTGCCAGCAGTCGAGGGGGTGGAGGCTACACCTTC
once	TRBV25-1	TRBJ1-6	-	CATGTYGTLHF	TGTGCCACAGGGACATACGGAACCCTCCACTTT
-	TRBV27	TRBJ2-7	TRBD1	CASRRQGELSYEQYF	TGTGCCAGCAGAAGACAGGGGGAATTGTCCTACGAGCAGTACTTC
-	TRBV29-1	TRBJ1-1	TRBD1	CSVGGDTGVSEAFF	TGCAGCGTCGGGGGGGATACAGGGGTCAGTGAAGCTTTCTTT
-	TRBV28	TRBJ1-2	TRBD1	CASSDRDYGYTF	TGTGCCAGCAGCGACAGGGACTATGGCTACACCTTC